Reported below is one T cell receptor (beta chain). This receptor's antigen is unknown. No base qualities exist here, and no much larger clone lies one base off it. This sample is part of a study of CD8 T cells in Susac syndrome (dated by TCRdb to the late 2010s). For context, the study as a whole: Repertoire sequencing was used to test whether CD8+ T cell activation and differentiation in Susac syndrome was antigen driven. The investigation overall reported the following: The number of individuals in the TCR sequencing and HLA analysis was recognized as being relatively small.

Peripheral blood CD8+ and CD4+ T cells from healthy donors, Susac syndrome patients and multiple sclerosis patients were profiled by high-throughput TCR beta sequencing. Multiple sclerosis controls were treatment-naive patients with stable or active relapsing-remitting disease fulfilling revised McDonald criteria. Bulk CD8+ and CD4+ T cells were purified by magnetic negative isolation, while CD8+ TEMRA cells were enriched using FACS. Blood was collected in EDTA tubes and processed within 24 hours, with PBMCs isolated through density gradient centrifugation. PBMCs intended for TCR sequencing were cryopreserved in liquid nitrogen and thawed later in a water bath at 37 degrees C. A purity of at least 90% was achieved for sorted or isolated CD4+, CD8+ and CD8+ TEMRA cells. Looking up the germline V gene yields CDR1 MGHRA and CDR2 YSYEKL. Relative to germline, V is missing 1 base and J is missing 6 bases, with 17 bases of the junction outside any gene match. The CDR3, cysteine through phenylalanine, is 19 amino acids long. The sequence is cut down to CDR3 DNA, 57 bases in frame from base 1.

RNA was extracted using the RNeasy kit, and roughly 0.5 to 1 microgram was reverse transcribed with random hexamers. The immunoSEQ multiplex PCR assay, covering 54 Vbeta and 13 Jbeta segments, was used to amplify TCR beta CDR3 regions. To correct PCR amplification bias, a synthetic template baseline was used for both primer optimization and computational correction. As for the original processing: Reads were annotated to V, D and J genes according to IMGT and were analyzed with immunoSEQ Analyzer, with only productive sequences retained. Clonality was computed as one minus Shannon entropy normalized by log2 of the number of productive unique sequences. Public and private clones were assessed among the 100 most prevalent clones of each patient and control. Clones were defined as Susac-specific if absent from the healthy and MS cohorts, from 1052 published viral clones and from other ImmuneACCESS disease sequences. Clones were called with MiXCR by TCRdb after fastp trimmed the public reads at Q25, and only in-frame beta chains were retained. Every distinct CDR3 protein forms one entry, paired with its most common genes and DNA. The V and J calls were determined by TCRdb, not by the authors. The sample table shows hundreds of thousands of distinct CDR3 sequences, and roughly 96% are seen once. Of the sample, 0.085% to 0.095% is held by the ten largest clones.

In this chain, TRBV4-1 is recombined with TRBJ1-5; TRBD1 lines up with 8 middle nucleotides. The sequence was collected from a human donor with multiple sclerosis. Sequenced input: CD4+ T cells from PBMCs. The nucleotides read TGCGCCAGCAGCCAAGGTCCCTTCCCTGGGCCAGGGGGCTTTCAGCCCCAGCATTTT. This sequence encodes CASSQGPFPGPGGFQPQHF.